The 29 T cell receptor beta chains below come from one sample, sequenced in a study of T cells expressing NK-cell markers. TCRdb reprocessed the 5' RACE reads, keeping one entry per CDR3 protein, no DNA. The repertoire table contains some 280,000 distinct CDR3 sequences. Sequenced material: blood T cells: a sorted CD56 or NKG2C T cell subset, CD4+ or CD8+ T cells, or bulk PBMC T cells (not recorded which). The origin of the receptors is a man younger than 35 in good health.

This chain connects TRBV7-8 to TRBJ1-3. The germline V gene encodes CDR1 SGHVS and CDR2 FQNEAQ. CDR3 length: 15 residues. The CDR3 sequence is CASSLVPQPGNTIYF.

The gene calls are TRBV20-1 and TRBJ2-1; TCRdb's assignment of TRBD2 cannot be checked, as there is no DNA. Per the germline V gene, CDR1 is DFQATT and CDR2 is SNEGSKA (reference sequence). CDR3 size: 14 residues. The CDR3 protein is CSARGTSRDNEQFF.

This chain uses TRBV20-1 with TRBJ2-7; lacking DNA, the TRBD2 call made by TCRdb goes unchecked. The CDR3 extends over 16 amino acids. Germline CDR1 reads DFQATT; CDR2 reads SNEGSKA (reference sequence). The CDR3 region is CSAPTSGRDKAYEQYF.

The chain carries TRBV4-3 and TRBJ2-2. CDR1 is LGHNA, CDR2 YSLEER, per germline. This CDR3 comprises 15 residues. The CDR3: CASSQGKSVGGELFF.

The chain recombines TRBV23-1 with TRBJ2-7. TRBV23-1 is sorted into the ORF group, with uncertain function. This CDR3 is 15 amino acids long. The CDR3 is CASSLLEEHTYEQYF.

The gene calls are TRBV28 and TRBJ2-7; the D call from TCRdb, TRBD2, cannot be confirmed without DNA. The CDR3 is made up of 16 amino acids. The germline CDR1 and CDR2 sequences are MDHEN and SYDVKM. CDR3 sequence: CASSPIAGGPRHEQYF.

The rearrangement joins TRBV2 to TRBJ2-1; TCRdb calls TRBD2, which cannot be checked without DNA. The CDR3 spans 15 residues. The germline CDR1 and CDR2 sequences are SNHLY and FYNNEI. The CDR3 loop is CASSEARGRGETRFF.

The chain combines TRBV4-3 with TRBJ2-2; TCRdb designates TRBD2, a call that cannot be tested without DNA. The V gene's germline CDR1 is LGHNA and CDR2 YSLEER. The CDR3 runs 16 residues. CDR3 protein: CASSQERGRNTGELFF.

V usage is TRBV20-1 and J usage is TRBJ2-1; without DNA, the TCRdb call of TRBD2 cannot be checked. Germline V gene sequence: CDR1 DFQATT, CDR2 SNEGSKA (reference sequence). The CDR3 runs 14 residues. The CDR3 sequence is CSAGGWSSYNEQFF.

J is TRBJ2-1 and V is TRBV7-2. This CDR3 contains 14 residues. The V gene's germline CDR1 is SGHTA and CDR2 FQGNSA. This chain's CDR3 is CASSLGGRMDEQFF.

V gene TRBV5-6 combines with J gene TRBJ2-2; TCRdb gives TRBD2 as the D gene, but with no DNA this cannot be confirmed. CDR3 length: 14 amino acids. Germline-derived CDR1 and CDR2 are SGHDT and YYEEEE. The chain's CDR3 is CASSPWGSRGELFF.

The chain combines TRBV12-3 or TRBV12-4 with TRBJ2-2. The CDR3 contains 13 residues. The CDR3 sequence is CASSGVRTGELFF.

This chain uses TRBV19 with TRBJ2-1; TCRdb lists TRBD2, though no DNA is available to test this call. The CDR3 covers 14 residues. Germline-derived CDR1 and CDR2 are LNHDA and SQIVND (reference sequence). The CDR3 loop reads CASGASGSGGEQFF.

The CDR3 here is CASSSDSYTDTQYF. This chain uses TRBV5-4 with TRBJ2-3. CDR3 size: 14 residues. Germline-derived CDR1 and CDR2 are SGHNT and YYREEE (reference sequence). Filled out from reference TRBV5-4 and TRBJ2-3, the complete variable domain reads ETGVTQSPTHLIKTRGQQVTLRCSSQSGHNTVSWYQQALGQGPQFIFQYYREEENGRGNFPPRFSGLQFPNYSSELNVNALELDDSALYLCASSSDSYTDTQYFGPGTRLTVL.

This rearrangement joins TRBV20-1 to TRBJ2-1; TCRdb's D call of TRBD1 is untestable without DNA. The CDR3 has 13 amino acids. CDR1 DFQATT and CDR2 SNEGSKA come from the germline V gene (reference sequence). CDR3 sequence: CSASWGEINEQFF.

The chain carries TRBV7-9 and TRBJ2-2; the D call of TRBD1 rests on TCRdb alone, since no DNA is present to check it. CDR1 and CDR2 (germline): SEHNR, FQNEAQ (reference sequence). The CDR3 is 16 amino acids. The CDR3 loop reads CANPRGQPVADRELFF.

The CDR3 reads CASSLDGGKNTEAFF. The chain recombines TRBV5-1 with TRBJ1-1; without DNA, the TCRdb call of TRBD1 cannot be checked. Germline V lookup: CDR1 SGHRS, CDR2 YFSETQ. The CDR3 has 15 amino acids.

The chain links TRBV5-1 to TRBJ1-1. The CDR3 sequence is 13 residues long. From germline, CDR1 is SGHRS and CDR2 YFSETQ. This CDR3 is CASSYDAGTEAFF.

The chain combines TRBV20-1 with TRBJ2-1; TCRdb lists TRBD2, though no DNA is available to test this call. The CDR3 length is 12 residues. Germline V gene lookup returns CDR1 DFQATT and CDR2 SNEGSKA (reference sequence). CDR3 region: CSASAGVNEQFF.

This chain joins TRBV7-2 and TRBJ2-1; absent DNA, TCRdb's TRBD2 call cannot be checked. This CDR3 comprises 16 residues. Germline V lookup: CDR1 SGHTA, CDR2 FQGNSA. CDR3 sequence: CASSFKIAGGNNEQFF.

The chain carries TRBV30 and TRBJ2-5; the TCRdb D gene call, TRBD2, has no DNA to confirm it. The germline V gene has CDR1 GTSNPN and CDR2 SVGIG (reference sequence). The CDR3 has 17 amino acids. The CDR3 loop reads CAVEDSPTGGVQETQYF. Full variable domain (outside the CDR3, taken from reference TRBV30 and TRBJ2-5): SQTIHQWPATLVQPVGSPLSLECTVEGTSNPNLYWYRQAAGRGLQLLFYSVGIGQISSEVPQNLSASRPQDRQFILSSKKLLLSDSGFYLCAVEDSPTGGVQETQYFGPGTRLLVL.

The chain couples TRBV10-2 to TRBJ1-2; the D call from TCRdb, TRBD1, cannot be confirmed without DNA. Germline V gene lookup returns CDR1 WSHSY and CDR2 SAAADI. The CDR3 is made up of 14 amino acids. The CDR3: CASPFHRGRGGYTF.

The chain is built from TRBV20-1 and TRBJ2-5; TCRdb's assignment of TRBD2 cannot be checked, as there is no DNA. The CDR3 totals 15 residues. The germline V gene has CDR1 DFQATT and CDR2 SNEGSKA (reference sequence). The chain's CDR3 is CSAKTLAGGQETQYF.

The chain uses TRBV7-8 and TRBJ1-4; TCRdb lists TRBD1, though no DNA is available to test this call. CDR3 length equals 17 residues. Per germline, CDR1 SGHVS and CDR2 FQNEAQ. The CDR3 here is CASSPRWAAATNEKLFF.

CDR3 loop: CSVRRGTSVGEQYF. The V call is TRBV29-1, the J call TRBJ2-7; TCRdb returns TRBD2, unconfirmable since there is no DNA. CDR1 is SQVTM, CDR2 ANQGSEA, per germline. This CDR3 has 14 residues.

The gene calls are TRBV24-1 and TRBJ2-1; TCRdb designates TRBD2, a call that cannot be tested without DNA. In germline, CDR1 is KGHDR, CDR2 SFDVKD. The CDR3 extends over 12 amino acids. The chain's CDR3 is CATMGRPNEQFF.

CDR3 sequence reads: CASSPRPTSGSYETQYF. The chain carries TRBV18 and TRBJ2-5; TCRdb designates TRBD2, a call that cannot be tested without DNA. The CDR3 loop spans 17 amino acids. The germline V gene has CDR1 KGHSH and CDR2 LQKENI.

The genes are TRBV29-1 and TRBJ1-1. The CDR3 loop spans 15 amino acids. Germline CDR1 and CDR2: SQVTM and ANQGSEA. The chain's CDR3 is CSGGRVFGRDAEAFF.

CDR3 sequence: CASSPPQGLGTQYF. The chain uses TRBV7-8 and TRBJ2-5; the D gene TCRdb calls, TRBD2, cannot be checked with no DNA. Germline V gene data show CDR1 as SGHVS and CDR2 as FQNEAQ. This CDR3 comprises 14 residues.